The present TCR beta chain was sequenced within a study of blood T cell repertoires in COVID-19. The wider study: Both acute and convalescent COVID-19 samples were obtained from the United States, Italy and Spain. The analysed material was cDNA or gDNA that came from T cells, B-cell-depleted T cells, or PBMCs.

As processed by the authors: The authors estimated nucleated cell counts from reference gene primer amplification. Some clones are missing from TCRdb's copy, which holds only in-frame ones; the method was immunoSEQ multiplex PCR. V, J and clone size derive from that table, while D and trimming were established from the DNA sequence. The data show around 700,000 clones, about 90% seen once. The CDR3 length is 16 residues. Per germline, CDR1 SGHRS and CDR2 YFSETQ. Trimming took 1 base from V and 3 from J, leaving 14 bases between them. The chain couples TRBV5-1 to TRBJ2-1, with a tentative D call TRBD2 (5 bases). The sample comprised peripheral blood. This TCR derives from a young woman with acute or convalescent COVID-19. This CDR3 reads CASSLISGRGYNEQFF. For the CDR3, the DNA is TGCGCCAGCAGCTTGATCAGTGGTCGGGGCTACAATGAGCAGTTCTTC.